The 31 T cell receptor beta chains presented below share a single source sample, sequenced in a study of blood T cell repertoires in COVID-19 (TCRdb year 2020). The method was the immunoSEQ multiplex PCR assay. What TCRdb holds here is the immuneACCESS table cut down to in-frame rearrangements. Part of the clones is not present; checked against another copy, under half of the missing clones reflect an unresolved V gene, and the others are unexplained. This sample has 350,000 to 550,000 clones in its table, and more than 85% of those were observed once. The biggest ten clones account for over 4% of the sample. Sample: peripheral blood. These receptors were collected from a woman under 40 with acute or convalescent COVID-19.

The CDR3 nucleotides read TGTGCCTGGAGGTATTACGGACAGAGGAACACTGAAGCTTTCTTT. This gives the protein CAWRYYGQRNTEAFF. The chain carries TRBV30 and TRBJ1-1, with a possible D match to TRBD1 (6 bases). The V end was cut by 3 bases, the J end by 1 base, with 15 bases between. Germline CDR1 GTSNPN, CDR2 SVGIG (reference sequence). This CDR3 has 15 residues.

This CDR3 reads CASKPDRGREKLFF. CDR3 DNA sequence: TGCGCCAGCAAACCGGACAGGGGGCGTGAAAAACTGTTTTTT. This chain links TRBV5-1 with TRBJ1-4; 11 bases line up with TRBD1. Trimming at V came to 6 bases and at J to 7 bases, leaving 5 bases not matched to a gene. The length of the CDR3 is 14 residues. The germline V gene has CDR1 SGHRS and CDR2 YFSETQ.

The chain couples TRBV5-1 to TRBJ2-7, with 11 nucleotides matching TRBD1. V shed 3 bases and J 3 bases; nucleotides not matched to a gene: 8. The CDR3 is 16 residues long. CDR1 is SGHRS, CDR2 YFSETQ, per germline. The CDR3 sequence: CASSWDRDRGFYEQYF. The CDR3 region has the DNA TGCGCCAGCAGCTGGGACCGGGACAGGGGGTTCTACGAGCAGTACTTC.

V and J are TRBV6-6 and TRBJ2-7; possible D gene TRBD2, 7 bases. The V end was cut by 6 bases, the J end by 2 bases, with 17 bases between. The CDR3 consists of 15 residues. From germline, CDR1 is MNHNY and CDR2 SVGAGI (reference sequence). The CDR3 loop reads CASSEEGGEPYEQYF. CDR3 nucleotide sequence: TGTGCCAGCAGCGAAGAAGGGGGGGAACCCTACGAGCAGTACTTC.

As for this clone: The same CDR3 also results from other DNA sequences found in this sample. This sequence joins TRBV30 and TRBJ1-1; D gene ambiguous. Germline values: CDR1 GTSNPN, CDR2 SVGIG (reference sequence). Trimming shortened V by 5 bases and J by 0 bases, and 4 bases separated the two germline ends. The CDR3 is 11 residues long. This CDR3 is CAWVMNTEAFF. The DNA of the CDR3 is TGTGCCTGGGTTATGAACACTGAAGCTTTCTTT.

The sample holds a few counts of this clone. This chain uses TRBV3-1 (or the pseudogene TRBV3-2) with TRBJ2-7; a possible D gene is TRBD2 (5 bases). The CDR3 is 17 residues long. The V gene's germline CDR1 is LGHDT and CDR2 YNNKEL (reference sequence). V shed 3 bases and J shed 6 bases, with 24 bases lying between them. The CDR3 DNA reads as TGTGCCAGCAGCCATCAGAGAGCGGTGGTCTCAGGAGGCGAGCAGTACTTC. It specifies CASSHQRAVVSGGEQYF.

The CDR3 nucleotides are TGTGCCAGCAGCCCCGCGGGGGGGATCAATGAGCAGTTCTTC. It translates to CASSPAGGINEQFF. The chain has TRBV7-3 and TRBJ2-1; TRBD2 aligns across 9 bases. The V gene end was trimmed by 5 bases and the J gene end by 6 bases; junction bases not matched to a gene: 5. This CDR3 region has 14 residues. From germline, CDR1 is SGHTA and CDR2 FQGTGA.

The chain combines TRBV5-8 with TRBJ2-7, with 9 bases aligning to TRBD1. J was trimmed by 0 bases and V by 6 bases; bases with no gene match: 10. Germline values: CDR1 SGHTS, CDR2 YDEGEE. The CDR3 totals 16 residues. CDR3 in amino acids: CASTRLGTGSSYEQYF. Here the CDR3 DNA reads TGTGCCAGCACTCGACTTGGGACAGGGAGCTCCTACGAGCAGTACTTC.

The chain is built from TRBV5-1 and TRBJ2-5; D unresolved. Per germline, CDR1 SGHRS and CDR2 YFSETQ. CDR3 length: 14 residues. Trimming pared 3 bases from V and 2 bases from J, leaving 11 bases between. The CDR3 coding sequence is TGCGCCAGCAGCTCATACAGAGATCAAGAGACCCAGTACTTC. This gives the protein CASSSYRDQETQYF.

The rearrangement uses TRBV6-4 and TRBJ2-1; 8 nucleotides line up with TRBD2. Trimming cost V 3 bases and J 3 bases; bases outside gene matches: 4. Germline V gene data show CDR1 as MRHNA and CDR2 as SNTAGT. The length of the CDR3 is 15 residues. CDR3 region: CASSENSGDYNEQFF. The CDR3 DNA is TGTGCCAGCAGTGAAAATAGCGGGGACTACAATGAGCAGTTCTTC.

The V and J genes are TRBV28 and TRBJ2-7, with 13 bases lining up with TRBD2. The CDR3 has 14 amino acids. The V and J ends lost 7 bases and 4 bases, in that order; junction bases with no gene match: 4. The germline CDR1 and CDR2 sequences are MDHEN and SYDVKM. In DNA, the CDR3 is TGTGCCAGCATCGGGACTAGCGGGGCGTACGAGCAGTACTTC. This sequence encodes CASIGTSGAYEQYF.

V is TRBV4-1 and J is TRBJ2-7; possible D gene TRBD2, 6 bases. V lost 1 base and J lost 7, with 17 bases in between. The CDR3 sequence is 15 residues long. Germline CDR1 is MGHRA and CDR2 is YSYEKL. The CDR3 spells CASSQVGTGAGEQYF. The CDR3 DNA reads as TGCGCCAGCAGCCAAGTCGGGACTGGGGCGGGAGAGCAGTACTTC.

V gene TRBV6-5 combines with J gene TRBJ1-2, with 9 bases that match TRBD1. Germline values: CDR1 MNHEY, CDR2 SVGAGI. This CDR3 has 13 residues. J was trimmed by 7 bases and V by 7 bases; bases with no gene match: 7. The CDR3 DNA is TGTGCCAGCACCCCACAGGGGGCGAGTGGCTACACCTTC. It translates to CASTPQGASGYTF.

This sequence joins TRBV7-2 and TRBJ2-7, with a weak D call TRBD1 (6 bases). CDR1 and CDR2 (germline): SGHTA, FQGNSA. V was pared by 4 bases and J by 4 bases, with 14 bases between. The CDR3 length is 14 residues. CDR3 nucleotide sequence: TGTGCCAGCAGCTCTCAGACAGGCCCTTACGAGCAGTACTTC. Protein sequence: CASSSQTGPYEQYF.

V and J are TRBV19 and TRBJ2-1, with 12 bases that match TRBD2. J was trimmed by 2 bases and V by 7 bases; bases with no gene match: 15. CDR3 size: 19 residues. The germline CDR1 and CDR2 sequences are LNHDA and SQIVND (reference sequence). CDR3 amino acids: CASNRRLAGGSGPYNEQFF. In nucleotides, the CDR3 is TGTGCCAGTAACAGGCGGCTAGCGGGGGGGTCGGGGCCCTACAATGAGCAGTTCTTC.

This clone was seen once. The rearrangement uses TRBV28 and TRBJ2-2; D is undetermined. The CDR3 has 19 amino acids. Germline CDR1 reads MDHEN; CDR2 reads SYDVKM. The germline V and J ends were trimmed by 0 bases and 1 base, with 18 bases remaining between them. The CDR3 reads CASSLWPGSRLLNTGELFF. The CDR3 DNA reads as TGTGCCAGCAGTTTATGGCCAGGTTCGCGCCTTCTGAACACCGGGGAGCTGTTTTTT.

In regard to this clone: Other nucleotide sequences in the sample specify the same CDR3. The chain joins TRBV19 to TRBJ1-1, with TRBD1 as a possible D gene (5 bases). The CDR3 contains 13 residues. The V gene's germline CDR1 is LNHDA and CDR2 SQIVND (reference sequence). V lost 1 base, J lost 4 bases, and 7 bases lay in between. The CDR3: CASSIAGGTEAFF. The CDR3 nucleotides are TGTGCCAGTAGTATAGCGGGGGGCACTGAAGCTTTCTTT.

The V call is TRBV7-9, the J call TRBJ1-2; D is perhaps TRBD1 (6 bases). V lost 5 bases and J 4 bases, leaving 14 bases between the germline ends. This CDR3 contains 14 residues. Per the germline V gene, CDR1 is SEHNR and CDR2 is FQNEAQ (reference sequence). DNA for the CDR3: TGTGCCAGCAGCGAACCGGGACACCCCTATGGCTACACCTTC. The encoded protein is CASSEPGHPYGYTF.

This chain connects TRBV30 to TRBJ1-1, with 8 bases aligning to TRBD1. The junction had 7 bases not matched to a gene; V was cut back by 0 bases and J by 4 bases. CDR1 and CDR2 (germline): GTSNPN, SVGIG (reference sequence). This CDR3 is built from 15 residues. The CDR3 region is CAWSVPTGAGTEAFF. In nucleotides, the CDR3 is TGTGCCTGGAGTGTCCCGACAGGGGCGGGCACTGAAGCTTTCTTT.

This clone was observed a few times. This rearrangement joins TRBV7-9 to TRBJ1-5; D is undetermined. The CDR3 spans 12 residues. In germline, CDR1 is SEHNR, CDR2 FQNEAQ (reference sequence). V lost 5 bases, J lost 6 bases, and 8 bases lay in between. The CDR3, as DNA: TGTGCCAGCAGCAGAGACACTCAGCCCCAGCATTTT. Amino acids: CASSRDTQPQHF. The full variable domain, its missing parts supplied by reference TRBV7-9 and TRBJ1-5, is DTGVSQNPRHKITKRGQNVTFRCDPISEHNRLYWYRQTLGQGPEFLTYFQNEAQLEKSRLLSDRFSAERPKGSFSTLEIQRTEQGDSAMYLCASSRDTQPQHFGDGTRLSIL.

This chain connects TRBV29-1 to TRBJ1-2; 8 bases are a match to TRBD1. Germline V gene sequence: CDR1 SQVTM, CDR2 ANQGSEA. V trimming: 6 bases; J trimming: 5 bases; junction bases outside the gene matches: 8. The CDR3 covers 13 residues. The CDR3, as DNA: TGCAGCGTAGATGGACAGGGAGGATATGGCTACACCTTC. As protein: CSVDGQGGYGYTF.

This chain uses TRBV24-1 with TRBJ1-5, with 8 nucleotides matching TRBD1. CDR1 KGHDR and CDR2 SFDVKD come from the germline V gene. J lost 9 bases, V lost 12 bases, and 15 bases had no gene match. The CDR3 loop spans 14 amino acids. The CDR3 coding sequence is TGTGCCCTAAACAGGGGGACTCCTAGACGGCCCCAGCATTTT. This codes for CALNRGTPRRPQHF.

The rearrangement links TRBV30 to TRBJ2-2; no definite D call. The CDR3 has 12 amino acids. Per the germline V gene, CDR1 is GTSNPN and CDR2 is SVGIG (reference sequence). V dropped 4 bases and J dropped 6 bases, with 9 bases sitting between them. The CDR3 DNA reads TGTGCCTGGAATAACAGTCCCGGGGAGCTGTTTTTT. Translating it yields CAWNNSPGELFF.

CDR3 sequence: CASSSQTGGEQFF. CDR3 nucleotides: TGTGCCAGCAGTTCCCAGACAGGGGGCGAGCAGTTCTTC. J is TRBJ2-1 and V is TRBV12-3 or TRBV12-4; 10 nucleotides line up with TRBD1. V shed 4 bases and J 10 bases; nucleotides not matched to a gene: 4. The length of the CDR3 is 13 residues.

This clone was recorded once. CDR3 coding DNA: TGTGCCAGCAGCCCGTGGGGGGGTGGCTACGAGCAGTACTTC. Protein product: CASSPWGGGYEQYF. The chain links TRBV7-9 to TRBJ2-7; 7 bases match TRBD2. After removal of 5 bases from V and 3 bases from J, the junction contained 7 bases not matched to a gene. The germline V gene has CDR1 SEHNR and CDR2 FQNEAQ (reference sequence). This CDR3 comprises 14 residues.

The rearrangement uses TRBV15 and TRBJ2-7, with 12 bases identical to TRBD1. This CDR3 is built from 17 residues. The J segment lost 6 bases and the V segment lost 0 bases, leaving 9 bases of the junction unmatched. Germline V gene sequence: CDR1 LNHNV, CDR2 YYDKDF (reference sequence). The CDR3 DNA reads as TGTGCCACCAGCAGAGATGGTTCGGGACAGGGGGCCGGCGAGCAGTACTTC. It translates to CATSRDGSGQGAGEQYF. Together with reference TRBV15 and TRBJ2-7, the CDR3 gives the full variable domain: DAMVIQNPRYQVTQFGKPVTLSCSQTLNHNVMYWYQQKSSQAPKLLFHYYDKDFNNEADTPDNFQSRRPNTSFCFLDIRSPGLGDTAMYLCATSRDGSGQGAGEQYFGPGTRLTVT.

V and J are TRBV5-1 and TRBJ1-3; D ambiguous. The germline V gene has CDR1 SGHRS and CDR2 YFSETQ. The CDR3 has 15 amino acids. Trimming took off 1 base at V and 0 bases at J, with 8 bases between the two ends. The CDR3: CASSLHGDSGNTIYF. CDR3 DNA: TGCGCCAGCAGCTTGCACGGTGACTCTGGAAACACCATATATTTT. Combining the CDR3 with reference TRBV5-1 and TRBJ1-3 gives the whole variable domain KAGVTQTPRYLIKTRGQQVTLSCSPISGHRSVSWYQQTPGQGLQFLFEYFSETQRNKGNFPGRFSGRQFSNSRSEMNVSTLELGDSALYLCASSLHGDSGNTIYFGEGSWLTVV.

V gene TRBV28 combines with J gene TRBJ1-5, with a possible D match to TRBD1 (6 bases). Germline lookup yields CDR1 MDHEN and CDR2 SYDVKM. The CDR3 consists of 15 residues. V was shortened by 3 bases and J by 6 bases, with 15 bases between the two germline ends. The CDR3: CASSLGGAFGQPQHF. The CDR3 DNA sequence: TGTGCCAGCAGTTTGGGGGGGGCTTTTGGTCAGCCCCAGCATTTT.

The rearrangement links TRBV10-2 to TRBJ2-7; tentative D call: TRBD1 (5 bases). CDR1 and CDR2 (germline): WSHSY, SAAADI. The V end lost 6 bases, the J end lost 4 bases, and 7 bases lay between the germline ends. The CDR3 runs to 11 residues. The CDR3 sequence is CASRDIYEQYF. The CDR3 coding sequence is TGCGCCAGCAGGGACATATACGAGCAGTACTTC.

The chain couples TRBV12-3 or TRBV12-4 to TRBJ2-7, with TRBD1 as a possible D gene (6 bases). CDR3 length equals 13 residues. V was shortened by 2 bases and J by 5 bases, with 10 bases between the two germline ends. CDR3 coding DNA: TGTGCCAGCAGTTTACCAGGGGTCCACGAGCAGTACTTC. Residues: CASSLPGVHEQYF.

This rearrangement joins TRBV16 to TRBJ2-5; D gene uncertain. Trimming left V 4 bases short and J 2 bases short, with 14 bases between. CDR3 length: 15 residues. The germline CDR1 and CDR2 sequences are KGHSY and FQNENV. Here the CDR3 DNA reads TGTGCCAGCAGCCCCCACGCCTACCCACAAGAGACCCAGTACTTC. It yields the protein CASSPHAYPQETQYF.